These 25 T cell receptor beta chains were all obtained from the same sample, sequenced in a study of cytomegalovirus exposure and HLA in healthy donors. Use of 60 Vbeta and 13 Jbeta primers characterized the PCR. The data were produced by immunoSEQ multiplex PCR, yet TCRdb's version contains in-frame clones alone and is incomplete. The sample gives about 170,000 clones, around three quarters of which show up once; 6% to 7.5% is in the top ten. Sequencing was performed on PBMCs. These receptor sequences come from a man between 40 and 49 years old in good health and CMV-seropositive.

The rearrangement links TRBV5-6 to TRBJ1-4; no clear D gene. The CDR3 has 13 amino acids. Trimming cost V 4 bases and J 8 bases, with 12 bases left between them. Germline assignment: CDR1 SGHDT and CDR2 YYEEEE. The chain's CDR3 is CASSPPTREKLFF. The CDR3 bases are TGTGCCAGCAGCCCACCTACGCGCGAAAAACTGTTTTTT.

The chain combines TRBV5-1 with TRBJ2-3; 11 bases line up with TRBD2. This CDR3 is 14 amino acids long. V shed 4 bases, J shed 7 bases, and the junction held 5 bases outside the gene matches. Germline CDR1 and CDR2: SGHRS and YFSETQ. CDR3 in DNA: TGCGCCAGCAGCGCTAGCGGGGGGCAATATACGCAGTATTTT. Its translation: CASSASGGQYTQYF.

The chain carries TRBV5-3 and TRBJ1-5; no clear D gene. TRBV5-3 is placed among ORFs of uncertain function. The CDR3 runs 12 residues. Trimming left V 4 bases short and J 6 bases short, with 8 bases between. The CDR3 nucleotides read TGTGCCAGAAGCGCCGGAGGTCAGCCCCAGCATTTT. Translating gives CARSAGGQPQHF.

A word on this clone: Other DNA sequences from this sample encode an identical CDR3 as well. This rearrangement joins TRBV27 to TRBJ1-6; 9 positions match TRBD1. Trimming took 3 bases from V and 4 from J; bases not matched to a gene: 1. Germline values: CDR1 MNHEY, CDR2 SMNVEV (reference sequence). The CDR3 is 15 residues long. The CDR3 region is CASSFGQGYNSPLHF. The CDR3 DNA follows: TGTGCCAGCAGTTTTGGACAGGGGTATAATTCACCCCTCCACTTT.

In this sample, this clone turned up once. The chain couples TRBV4-1 to TRBJ2-5, with D uncertain. V was shortened by 0 bases and J by 5 bases, with 7 bases between the two germline ends. This CDR3 is built from 13 residues. Looked up from germline, CDR1 is MGHRA and CDR2 is YSYEKL. CDR3 protein: CASSQDPEETQYF. The CDR3 DNA is TGCGCCAGCAGCCAAGATCCCGAGGAGACCCAGTACTTC.

This clone was seen only a few times. The chain uses TRBV11-2 and TRBJ1-1, with TRBD1 matching over 8 bases. J gave up 0 bases and V 5 bases, and 8 bases lay outside the gene matches. Germline V CDR1 and CDR2: SGHAT, FQNNGV. This CDR3 has 16 residues. The CDR3 loop reads CASSKDRVGMNTEAFF. The CDR3 bases are TGTGCCAGCAGCAAGGACAGGGTAGGCATGAACACTGAAGCTTTCTTT.

This clone came up once. V gene TRBV14 combines with J gene TRBJ2-1; 11 positions agree with TRBD1. The V gene end was trimmed by 2 bases and the J gene end by 8 bases; junction bases not matched to a gene: 5. CDR1 is SGHDN, CDR2 FVKESK, per germline. This CDR3 region has 15 residues. The CDR3 DNA sequence: TGTGCCAGCAGCCAAAGGACAGGGGGCGTGGATGAGCAGTTCTTC. This sequence encodes CASSQRTGGVDEQFF.

This chain links TRBV6-6 with TRBJ1-2; 7 bases agree with TRBD1. CDR1 is MNHNY, CDR2 SVGAGI, per germline (reference sequence). CDR3 length equals 14 residues. V lost 4 bases and J lost 3; bases outside the gene matches: 5. The CDR3 DNA sequence: TGTGCCAGCAGTTTCCGGACAGGTGACTATGGCTACACCTTC. It yields the protein CASSFRTGDYGYTF.

The V gene is TRBV19, the J gene TRBJ2-6; 7 positions match TRBD1. Germline CDR1 is LNHDA and CDR2 is SQIVND (reference sequence). V shed 7 bases, J shed 3 bases, and the junction held 6 bases outside the gene matches. The CDR3 length is 15 residues. The CDR3 sequence: CASNPDRDGANVLTF. The CDR3 DNA reads TGTGCCAGTAACCCAGACAGGGATGGGGCCAACGTCCTGACTTTC.

The CDR3 sequence is CASSFKQGAGNQPQHF. The CDR3 DNA follows: TGTGCCAGCAGCTTCAAACAGGGGGCGGGCAATCAGCCCCAGCATTTT. This chain joins TRBV27 and TRBJ1-5; 9 nucleotides line up with TRBD1. This CDR3 spans 16 amino acids. The germline V gene has CDR1 MNHEY and CDR2 SMNVEV (reference sequence). Unmatched junction bases numbered 8, after V lost 6 bases and J lost 2 bases.

The gene calls are TRBV21-1 and TRBJ1-2; TRBD1 is taken as the D call from the table, unchecked against the DNA. TRBV21-1 is a pseudogene locus. The CDR3 sequence is 14 residues long. The CDR3 protein is CASSARQGNYGYTF. CDR3 nucleotide sequence: TGTGCCAGCAGCGCACGACAGGGAAACTATGGCTACACCTTC.

The CDR3 DNA sequence: TGTGCCAGCAGCGCAGAACGGCAGGGTTATTTTGGCTACACCTTC. The encoded protein is CASSAERQGYFGYTF. This chain uses TRBV7-2 with TRBJ1-2, with D possibly matching TRBD1 (5 bases). CDR3 length equals 15 residues. The V gene's germline CDR1 is SGHTA and CDR2 FQGNSA. Trimming took off 5 bases at V and 7 bases at J, with 20 bases between the two ends.

The V call is TRBV19, the J call TRBJ1-6; D remains unclear. This CDR3 comprises 15 residues. Germline V CDR1 and CDR2: LNHDA, SQIVND (reference sequence). Trimming took 4 bases from V and 4 from J, leaving 11 bases between them. The CDR3 DNA reads as TGTGCCAGTAGTAGGCCAGCGGATTATAATTCACCCCTCCACTTT. As protein: CASSRPADYNSPLHF.

This clone occurred a few times. The chain has TRBV7-8 and TRBJ2-1, with 9 bases matching TRBD2. From germline, CDR1 is SGHVS and CDR2 FQNEAQ. CDR3 length: 14 amino acids. The trim removed 3 bases at V and 8 bases at J, leaving 5 bases unmatched. CDR3: CASSFSGGSYEQFF. CDR3 coding DNA: TGTGCCAGCAGCTTTAGCGGGGGTAGCTATGAGCAGTTCTTC.

The chain combines TRBV6-5 with TRBJ1-3; the D is unclear. Germline CDR1 reads MNHEY; CDR2 reads SVGAGI. The CDR3 is 14 amino acids. The V end lost 0 bases, the J end lost 10 bases, and 13 bases lay between the germline ends. In DNA, the CDR3 is TGTGCCAGCAGTTACTCGCTCGCGGGGAGGACCATATATTTT. Translating it yields CASSYSLAGRTIYF.

The CDR3 is CASSLAGSYEQYF. The CDR3 DNA is TGTGCCAGCAGCTTAGCAGGCAGCTACGAGCAGTACTTC. The chain links TRBV11-3 to TRBJ2-7, with D uncertain. The CDR3 covers 13 residues. The V end lost 1 base, the J end lost 3 bases, and 7 bases lay between the germline ends. Germline V gene lookup returns CDR1 SGHNT and CDR2 YENEEA.

V usage is TRBV30 and J usage is TRBJ1-2; 8 positions match TRBD1. Germline lookup yields CDR1 GTSNPN and CDR2 SVGIG (reference sequence). The CDR3 totals 13 residues. J lost 4 bases, V lost 2 bases, and 3 bases had no gene match. The CDR3 is CAWSNTGGYGYTF. The CDR3 DNA follows: TGTGCCTGGAGTAATACAGGGGGCTATGGCTACACCTTC.

The chain carries TRBV6-4 and TRBJ2-3; the match to TRBD2 covers 9 bases. CDR3 length: 15 amino acids. Trimming removed 4 bases from V and 1 base from J; junction bases left unmatched: 3. CDR1 MRHNA and CDR2 SNTAGT come from the germline V gene. CDR3 amino acids: CASSGIAGGTDTQYF. For the CDR3, the DNA is TGTGCCAGCAGTGGTATAGCGGGGGGCACAGATACGCAGTATTTT.

The chain recombines TRBV23-1 with TRBJ2-2; 7 bases agree with TRBD1. TRBV23-1 is classed as an ORF, of uncertain function. V trimming: 3 bases; J trimming: 1 base; junction bases outside the gene matches: 11. The CDR3 is made up of 18 amino acids. The CDR3 nucleotides are TGCGCCAGCAGTCACCCGGGACAGATAAAAATGAACACCGGGGAGCTGTTTTTT. Its protein is CASSHPGQIKMNTGELFF.

This clone was observed a few times. The chain recombines TRBV7-2 with TRBJ2-3; tentatively, D is TRBD1 (5 bases). The CDR3 covers 14 residues. Germline loops: CDR1 SGHTA, CDR2 FQGNSA. The V end was cut by 5 bases, the J end by 3 bases, with 12 bases between. The CDR3 DNA follows: TGTGCCAGCAGCCTGCAGGGTGGGACAGATACGCAGTATTTT. Protein: CASSLQGGTDTQYF.

J is TRBJ2-7 and V is TRBV19; D is perhaps TRBD2 (6 bases). In germline, CDR1 is LNHDA, CDR2 SQIVND (reference sequence). The CDR3 is 18 residues long. V lost 5 bases and J lost 0, with 23 bases in between. DNA of the CDR3: TGTGCCAGTAGTGTTGCCCCCCCCGGGACTGAGAGCTCCTACGAGCAGTACTTC. This sequence encodes CASSVAPPGTESSYEQYF.

The genes are TRBV7-9 and TRBJ2-7; D call uncertain. The germline gives CDR1 SEHNR, CDR2 FQNEAQ (reference sequence). This CDR3 has 13 residues. Trimming shortened V by 2 bases and J by 5 bases, and 10 bases separated the two germline ends. This CDR3 is CASSLFPGDEQYF. CDR3 nucleotide sequence: TGTGCCAGCAGCTTATTTCCCGGAGACGAGCAGTACTTC. Together with reference TRBV7-9 and TRBJ2-7, the CDR3 gives the full variable domain: DTGVSQNPRHKITKRGQNVTFRCDPISEHNRLYWYRQTLGQGPEFLTYFQNEAQLEKSRLLSDRFSAERPKGSFSTLEIQRTEQGDSAMYLCASSLFPGDEQYFGPGTRLTVT.

The table lists this clone with a count of one. The chain uses TRBV19 and TRBJ2-7; 8 bases align to TRBD1. CDR1 and CDR2 from the germline V gene are LNHDA and SQIVND (reference sequence). Germline trimming cut 6 bases from V and 2 bases from J; bases unmatched to any gene: 3. The CDR3 sequence is 13 residues long. The chain's CDR3 is CASRPTGAYEQYF. DNA of the CDR3: TGTGCCAGTAGGCCGACAGGGGCCTACGAGCAGTACTTC.

The chain combines TRBV11-2 with TRBJ2-5, with a tentative D call TRBD2 (5 bases). The length of the CDR3 is 14 residues. Germline assignment: CDR1 SGHAT and CDR2 FQNNGV. The V end lost 1 base, the J end lost 5 bases, and 11 bases lay between the germline ends. The CDR3: CASSLGGRGETQYF. The CDR3, as DNA: TGTGCCAGCAGCTTAGGAGGACGCGGGGAGACCCAGTACTTC.

The chain is built from TRBV21-1 and TRBJ2-7; the table's D call of TRBD2 was not tested on the DNA. TRBV21-1 is listed as a pseudogene. The CDR3 loop spans 15 amino acids. CDR3 bases: TGTGCCAGCAGCGGCGGGAGTCCGGGTGACTACGAGCAGTACTTC. It translates to CASSGGSPGDYEQYF.